Presented here are 28 T cell receptor beta chains from one specimen sequenced in a study of blood T cell repertoires in COVID-19. Only in-frame clones appear in the TCRdb table, and some are missing; sequencing was by immunoSEQ multiplex PCR. The sample yields tens of thousands of clones, 60% to 85% seen once. Sequencing was performed on peripheral blood. Source of these receptors: a human donor in a cohort sampled during active COVID-19.

This chain joins TRBV7-2 and TRBJ1-1, with D unclear. V was pared by 1 base and J by 0 bases, with 12 bases between. The CDR3 runs to 16 residues. CDR1 is SGHTA and CDR2 is FQGNSA in the germline V gene. The CDR3 here is CASSLVSNSLNTEAFF. The DNA of the CDR3 is TGTGCCAGCAGCTTAGTATCTAACAGCCTGAACACTGAAGCTTTCTTT.

The chain recombines TRBV18 with TRBJ2-7; tentative D call: TRBD1 (5 bases). The CDR3 is 14 residues long. V lost 3 bases to trimming and J lost 1 base, with 10 bases between them. Germline values: CDR1 KGHSH, CDR2 LQKENI. CDR3 coding DNA: TGTGCCAGCTCACCGGGGCAGGGTTCCTACGAGCAGTACTTC. This encodes CASSPGQGSYEQYF.

This chain joins TRBV10-3 and TRBJ2-7; D might be TRBD2 (6 bases). V was shortened by 5 bases and J by 5 bases, with 16 bases between the two germline ends. There are 14 residues in the CDR3. The germline V gene has CDR1 ENHRY and CDR2 SYGVKD. The CDR3 spells CAISSSSVGNEQYF. The CDR3 nucleotides are TGTGCCATCAGTAGCTCTAGCGTCGGGAACGAGCAGTACTTC.

The chain has TRBV5-4 and TRBJ2-1, with D tentatively TRBD2 (5 bases). Trimming left V 2 bases short and J 2 bases short, with 11 bases between. This CDR3 spans 15 amino acids. Germline V gene lookup returns CDR1 SGHNT and CDR2 YYREEE (reference sequence). The CDR3 region has the DNA TGTGCCAGCAGCTTCAGCGGAGACCCCTACAATGAGCAGTTCTTC. It translates to CASSFSGDPYNEQFF.

V and J are TRBV11-2 and TRBJ2-7; 8 bases align to TRBD1. This CDR3 comprises 13 residues. Germline V lookup: CDR1 SGHAT, CDR2 FQNNGV. V dropped 8 bases and J dropped 2; count of bases not matched to a gene: 5. In DNA form, the CDR3 reads TGTGCCAGCTGGCAGGGGGCCCCCTACGAGCAGTACTTC. It translates to CASWQGAPYEQYF.

This chain joins TRBV5-4 and TRBJ2-7, with TRBD2 as a possible D gene (6 bases). The CDR3 totals 15 residues. The germline V and J ends were trimmed by 3 bases and 2 bases, with 15 bases remaining between them. Germline loops: CDR1 SGHNT, CDR2 YYREEE (reference sequence). The CDR3 protein is CASSSKGRETYEQYF. The CDR3 region has the DNA TGTGCCAGCAGCTCGAAGGGACGGGAGACCTACGAGCAGTACTTC.

V is TRBV11-2 and J is TRBJ2-5, with 10 bases that match TRBD2. Germline V gene sequence: CDR1 SGHAT, CDR2 FQNNGV. The ends lost 5 bases at V and 5 bases at J; junction bases unmatched: 8. This CDR3 is built from 15 residues. Here the CDR3 reads CASSPSGRAGETQYF. In nucleotides, the CDR3 is TGTGCCAGCAGCCCCAGCGGGAGGGCCGGTGAGACCCAGTACTTC.

The chain carries TRBV2 and TRBJ1-1; possibly TRBD1 for D (5 bases). V was trimmed by 7 bases and J by 1 base, leaving 16 bases between them. Germline V gene lookup returns CDR1 SNHLY and CDR2 FYNNEI. The CDR3 is 15 residues long. This CDR3 is CASTKTRQPNTEAFF. The CDR3 bases are TGTGCCAGCACCAAGACGAGACAGCCGAACACTGAAGCTTTCTTT.

The CDR3 is CASRLSSNEQFF. Here the CDR3 DNA reads TGTGCCAGCAGGCTTAGTAGCAATGAGCAGTTCTTC. The V call is TRBV28, the J call TRBJ2-1; D remains unclear. Trimming took off 6 bases at V and 6 bases at J, with 9 bases between the two ends. The CDR3 length is 12 residues. From germline, CDR1 is MDHEN and CDR2 SYDVKM. The full variable domain, with the rest looked up from reference TRBV28 and TRBJ2-1, is DVKVTQSSRYLVKRTGEKVFLECVQDMDHENMFWYRQDPGLGLRLIYFSYDVKMKEKGDIPEGYSVSREKKERFSLILESASTNQTSMYLCASRLSSNEQFFGPGTRLTVL.

V usage is TRBV2 and J usage is TRBJ2-5; 8 nucleotides align to TRBD1. V dropped 6 bases and J dropped 5; count of bases not matched to a gene: 5. The CDR3 spans 13 residues. Germline-derived CDR1 and CDR2 are SNHLY and FYNNEI. The CDR3 region has the DNA TGTGCCAGCAGAGGACAGGGTCACGAGACCCAGTACTTC. Encoded protein: CASRGQGHETQYF.

The CDR3 here is CSGGVQYEQYF. The CDR3 nucleotides are TGCAGCGGGGGGGTACAATACGAGCAGTACTTC. The chain joins TRBV29-1 to TRBJ2-7, with a weak D call TRBD2 (6 bases). Germline V CDR1 and CDR2: SQVTM, ANQGSEA. The ends were cut back, 7 bases at V and 4 bases at J, with 11 bases in the middle. The CDR3 loop spans 11 amino acids.

This clone occurred once. J is TRBJ2-7 and V is TRBV4-1, with D perhaps TRBD1 (6 bases). The V and J ends lost 0 bases and 7 bases respectively, with 16 bases between them. The germline CDR1 and CDR2 sequences are MGHRA and YSYEKL. This CDR3 spans 15 amino acids. CDR3 loop: CASSQDAQGIREQYF. The CDR3 DNA sequence: TGCGCCAGCAGCCAAGATGCCCAGGGGATCAGGGAGCAGTACTTC.

The chain couples TRBV9 to TRBJ2-7; the match to TRBD1 covers 9 bases. The CDR3 sequence is 15 residues long. With V trimmed by 3 bases and J by 4 bases, 8 bases remained unmatched. Germline V gives CDR1 SGDLS, CDR2 YYNGEE. DNA of the CDR3: TGTGCCAGCAGCGCCCAACAGGGGGCGGTGTACGAGCAGTACTTC. Its translation: CASSAQQGAVYEQYF.

J is TRBJ1-6 and V is TRBV4-2; D gene unclear. V was clipped by 1 base and J by 8 bases, with 9 bases between them. Germline-derived CDR1 and CDR2 are LGHNA and YNFKEQ. The CDR3 is 14 amino acids. The CDR3 here is CASSQVAGDSPLHF. The CDR3 DNA reads TGTGCCAGCAGCCAAGTTGCGGGAGATTCACCCCTCCACTTT.

The rearrangement joins TRBV3-1 (or the pseudogene TRBV3-2) to TRBJ2-1; 8 bases agree with TRBD2. With 5 bases clipped from V and 10 bases from J, the junction kept 7 bases outside the gene matches. Germline CDR1 is LGHDT and CDR2 is YNNKEL (reference sequence). The CDR3 has 13 residues. The CDR3 protein is CASSFGTRYEQFF. CDR3 bases: TGTGCCAGCAGCTTCGGGACTAGATACGAGCAGTTCTTC.

The chain is built from TRBV11-2 and TRBJ1-3, with 9 bases matching TRBD1. J lost 3 bases, V lost 4 bases, and 4 bases had no gene match. The germline CDR1 and CDR2 sequences are SGHAT and FQNNGV. The CDR3 is 15 residues long. CDR3 bases: TGTGCCAGCAGCTCCACAGGGGGCGGTGGAAACACCATATATTTT. It encodes CASSSTGGGGNTIYF.

The count of this clone is one. This chain links TRBV5-1 with TRBJ1-5; 7 bases agree with TRBD1. Germline lookup yields CDR1 SGHRS and CDR2 YFSETQ. V lost 4 bases, J lost 2 bases, and 3 bases stayed unmatched. This CDR3 region has 14 residues. CDR3 protein: CASSQGGGNQPQHF. The CDR3 bases are TGCGCCAGCAGCCAGGGGGGAGGCAATCAGCCCCAGCATTTT.

The rearrangement links TRBV19 to TRBJ1-5, with TRBD1 identical over 9 bases. CDR3 length equals 16 residues. Germline V gene data show CDR1 as LNHDA and CDR2 as SQIVND (reference sequence). V lost 10 bases and J lost 6; bases outside the gene matches: 16. CDR3 bases: TGTGCCACCCACGACAGGGGGTATGTGAGCTTTCAGCCCCAGCATTTT. Protein product: CATHDRGYVSFQPQHF.

The gene calls are TRBV21-1 and TRBJ1-2; TRBD1, the table's D call, was not compared with the DNA. TRBV21-1 corresponds to a pseudogene. The CDR3 contains 21 residues. For the CDR3, the DNA is TGTGCCAGCAGTAGACCAAACAGGGACCGACCACCGCGATGGCCTAACTATGGCTACACCTTC. Encoded protein: CASSRPNRDRPPRWPNYGYTF.

This chain joins TRBV29-1 and TRBJ1-2; 9 bases are shared with TRBD1. Germline CDR1 SQVTM, CDR2 ANQGSEA. Germline trimming cut 6 bases from V and 6 bases from J; bases unmatched to any gene: 5. The CDR3 is made up of 12 amino acids. The CDR3 nucleotides are TGCAGCGTCTGGACAGGGGAGGATGGCTACACCTTC. Translating it yields CSVWTGEDGYTF.

The chain recombines TRBV28 with TRBJ1-3, with 8 bases aligning to TRBD1. With V trimmed by 7 bases and J by 0 bases, 5 bases remained unmatched. The CDR3 is 15 residues long. Germline CDR1 reads MDHEN; CDR2 reads SYDVKM. CDR3 nucleotide sequence: TGTGCCAGCAACGCAGGGACAGGCTCTGGAAACACCATATATTTT. Translating it yields CASNAGTGSGNTIYF.

This clone turned up a few times. The gene calls are TRBV6-6 and TRBJ2-2, with 10 positions matching TRBD2. CDR3 length: 16 residues. V lost 5 bases and J lost 1; bases outside the gene matches: 4. CDR1 MNHNY and CDR2 SVGAGI come from the germline V gene (reference sequence). The CDR3 coding sequence is TGTGCCAGCAGTAAGCGGGGGGGCGTGAACACCGGGGAGCTGTTTTTT. Translation: CASSKRGGVNTGELFF.

The V call is TRBV19, the J call TRBJ2-1; TRBD2 matches at 8 bases. The junction had 8 bases not matched to a gene; V was cut back by 6 bases and J by 4 bases. CDR3 length equals 15 residues. Germline assignment: CDR1 LNHDA and CDR2 SQIVND (reference sequence). CDR3 in amino acids: CASSKMTSVYNEQFF. The CDR3 DNA follows: TGTGCCAGTAGCAAGATGACTAGCGTATACAATGAGCAGTTCTTC.

V and J are TRBV7-2 and TRBJ1-1; possible D gene TRBD1, 5 bases. V lost 4 bases to trimming and J lost 0 bases, with 12 bases between them. This CDR3 is built from 15 residues. Germline CDR1 reads SGHTA; CDR2 reads FQGNSA. The CDR3 nucleotides read TGTGCCAGCAGCTGGGGGGGAGGAATGAACACTGAAGCTTTCTTT. This encodes CASSWGGGMNTEAFF.

The rearrangement links TRBV18 to TRBJ2-3; TRBD2 matches 8 bases. CDR1 KGHSH and CDR2 LQKENI come from the germline V gene. The V and J ends lost 3 bases and 6 bases, in that order; junction bases with no gene match: 17. The CDR3 contains 18 residues. CDR3 nucleotide sequence: TGTGCCAGCTCACCCCCCGGGAGGCCAGCGGGGGTGGTGGATACGCAGTATTTT. Translated: CASSPPGRPAGVVDTQYF.

The chain combines TRBV28 with TRBJ1-3, with D tentatively TRBD1 (5 bases). Trimming left V 8 bases short and J 0 bases short, with 8 bases between. Germline CDR1 and CDR2: MDHEN and SYDVKM. The CDR3 spans 13 residues. CDR3 coding DNA: TGTGCCAGCCAGGGAATCTCTGGAAACACCATATATTTT. It encodes CASQGISGNTIYF.

The chain employs TRBV15 and TRBJ2-7, with D tentatively TRBD1 (5 bases). CDR1 and CDR2 (germline): LNHNV, YYDKDF (reference sequence). The CDR3 sequence is 13 residues long. V shed 0 bases and J shed 3 bases, with 6 bases lying between them. This CDR3 reads CATSRDRDYEQYF. As DNA, the CDR3 is TGTGCCACCAGCAGAGACAGGGACTACGAGCAGTACTTC.

The chain combines TRBV7-2 with TRBJ1-4; D may be TRBD1 (5 bases). The CDR3 totals 14 residues. Germline CDR1 SGHTA, CDR2 FQGNSA. V was clipped by 1 base and J by 8 bases, with 11 bases between them. The CDR3 DNA reads as TGTGCCAGCAGCTTAGACGGCCGGGGGGAAAAACTGTTTTTT. Translation gives CASSLDGRGEKLFF. Complete variable domain (other parts from reference TRBV7-2 and TRBJ1-4): GAGVSQSPSNKVTEKGKDVELRCDPISGHTALYWYRQSLGQGLEFLIYFQGNSAPDKSGLPSDRFSAERTGGSVSTLTIQRTQQEDSAVYLCASSLDGRGEKLFFGSGTQLSVL.